The present T cell receptor (beta chain) was sequenced within a study of T cell changes during pregnancy in multiple sclerosis. The table came from immunoSEQ multiplex PCR; TCRdb's copy has only in-frame clones and leaves some out. Of roughly 80,000 clones in the sample, about 88% were seen once. Trimming stripped 0 bases from V and 5 bases from J, with 13 bases between. Germline lookup yields CDR1 SEHNR and CDR2 FQNEAQ (reference sequence). The CDR3 totals 15 residues. This TCR derives from a female donor with multiple sclerosis, enrolled in a pregnancy study. This chain joins TRBV7-9 and TRBJ1-2; D may be TRBD1 (5 bases). The sample here was peripheral blood, taken before pregnancy. The CDR3: CASSLAEVRAYGYTF. CDR3 coding DNA: TGTGCCAGCAGCTTAGCTGAGGTCAGGGCTTATGGCTACACCTTC.